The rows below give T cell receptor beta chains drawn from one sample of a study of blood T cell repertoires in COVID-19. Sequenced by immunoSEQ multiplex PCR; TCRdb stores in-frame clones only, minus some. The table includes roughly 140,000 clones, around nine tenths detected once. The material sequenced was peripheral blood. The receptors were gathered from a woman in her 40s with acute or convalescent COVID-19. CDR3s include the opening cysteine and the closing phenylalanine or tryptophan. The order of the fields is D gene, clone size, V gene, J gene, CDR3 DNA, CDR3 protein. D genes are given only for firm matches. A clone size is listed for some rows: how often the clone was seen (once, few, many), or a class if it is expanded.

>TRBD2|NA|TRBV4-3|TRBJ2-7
TGCGCCAGCAGCCAAATAGGACTAGCGGGAGAGGTCGAGCAGTACTTC
CASSQIGLAGEVEQYF
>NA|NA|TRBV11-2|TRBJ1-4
TGTGCCAGCAGCTTAGCCGGACAGAGAGAAAAACTGTTTTTT
CASSLAGQREKLFF
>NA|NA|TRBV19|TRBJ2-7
TGTGCCAGTAACGCCGGGACGGGGGAAACCGAGCAGTACTTC
CASNAGTGETEQYF
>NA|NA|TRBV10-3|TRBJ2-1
TGTGCCATCAGTGACCGCGGGATCCGCGGGAATGAGCAGTTCTTC
CAISDRGIRGNEQFF
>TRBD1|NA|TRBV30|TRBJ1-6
TGTGCCTGGGTCGCGGCAGGGGGGCTTGGGAATTCACCCCTCCACTTT
CAWVAAGGLGNSPLHF
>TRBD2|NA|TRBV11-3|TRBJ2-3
TGTGCCAGCAGCTTTACCTTGATAGCGGGAGGGGGAAGGGGAGATACGCAGTATTTT
CASSFTLIAGGGRGDTQYF
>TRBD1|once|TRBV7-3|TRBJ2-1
TGTGCCAGCAGCTCGGAGGGGGTCGCTCCGGGACAGGGGGCTAATGAGCAGTTCTTC
CASSSEGVAPGQGANEQFF
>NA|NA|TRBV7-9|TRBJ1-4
TGTGCCAGCAGCTTAGCGCCTCAGGGAGGAAAACTGTTTTTT
CASSLAPQGGKLFF
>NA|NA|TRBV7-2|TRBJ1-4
TGTGCCAGCAGCGGGACACAGGGTCTTAATGAAAAACTGTTTTTT
CASSGTQGLNEKLFF
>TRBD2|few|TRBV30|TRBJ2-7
TGTGCCTGGAGTGACCTACTAGCGAACTCCTACGAGCAGTACTTC
CAWSDLLANSYEQYF
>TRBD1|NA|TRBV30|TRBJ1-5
TGTGCCTGGAGTAAACAGGGGGTTAGCAATCAGCCCCAGCATTTT
CAWSKQGVSNQPQHF
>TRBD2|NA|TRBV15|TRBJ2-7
TGTGCCACCAGCAGAGAGACTAGCGGGAACTACGAGCAGTACTTC
CATSRETSGNYEQYF
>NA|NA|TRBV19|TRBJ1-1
TGTGCCAGCAGGGAAAACAGGGATTTCAACACTGAAGCTTTCTTT
CASRENRDFNTEAFF
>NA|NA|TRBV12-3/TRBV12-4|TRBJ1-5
TGTGCCAGCACGGGGGGAACCTATCAGCCCCAGCATTTT
CASTGGTYQPQHF
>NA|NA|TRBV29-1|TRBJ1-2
TGCAGCGTGAGCCCAGCGGTCTATGGCTACACCTTC
CSVSPAVYGYTF
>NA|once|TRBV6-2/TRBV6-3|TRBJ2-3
TGTGCCAGCAGTTCCCCCCCCGGGGGCACAGATACGCAGTATTTT
CASSSPPGGTDTQYF
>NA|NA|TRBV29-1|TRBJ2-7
TGCAGCGTTGAGAGCCCAGGGGACGAGCAGTACTTC
CSVESPGDEQYF
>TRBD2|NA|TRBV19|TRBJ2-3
TGTGCCACTGGGGGGGTTAGCACAGATACGCAGTATTTT
CATGGVSTDTQYF
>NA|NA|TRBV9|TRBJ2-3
TGTGCCAGCAGCCCCGCCAGGCCCTCAGATACGCAGTATTTT
CASSPARPSDTQYF
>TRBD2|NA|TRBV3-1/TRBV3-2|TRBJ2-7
TGTGCCAGCAGCCAGGGACTAGCGGGAGGTGAGCAGTACTTC
CASSQGLAGGEQYF
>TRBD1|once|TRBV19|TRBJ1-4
TGTGCCAGTAGTCCCGGGACAGGGGGCGAGGCCCATTTTGGAAAACTGTTTTTT
CASSPGTGGEAHFGKLFF
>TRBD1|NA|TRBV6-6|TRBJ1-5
TGTGCCAGCAGTCCCCGGACAGGGGCCGTGTATAGCAATCAGCCCCAGCATTTT
CASSPRTGAVYSNQPQHF
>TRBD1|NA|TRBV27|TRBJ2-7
TGTGCCAGCAGTTTCCTAGCCAGGACAGGGGTAACGTACGAGCAGTACTTC
CASSFLARTGVTYEQYF
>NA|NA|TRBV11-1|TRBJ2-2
TGTGCCAGCAGCTCCCGGAGCACCGGGGAGCTGTTTTTT
CASSSRSTGELFF
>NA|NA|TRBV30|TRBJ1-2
TGTGCCTGGAGTGTACAGAGGTCGGGGGGTACGGACTATGGCTACACCTTC
CAWSVQRSGGTDYGYTF
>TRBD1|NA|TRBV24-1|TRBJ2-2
TGTGCCACCAGGGACCTTCGAGGGGGCGGCGGGGAGCTGTTTTTT
CATRDLRGGGGELFF
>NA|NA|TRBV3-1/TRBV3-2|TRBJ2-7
TGTGCCAGCAGCCAACAGGAAACCGCCTACGAGCAGTACTTC
CASSQQETAYEQYF
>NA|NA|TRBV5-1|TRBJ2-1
TGCGCCAGCAGCCTGTCCTCCTACAATGAGCAGTTCTTC
CASSLSSYNEQFF
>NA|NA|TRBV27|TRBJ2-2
TGTGCCAGCAGTTTAGGGACTGGCCAGGGCACCGGGGAGCTGTTTTTT
CASSLGTGQGTGELFF
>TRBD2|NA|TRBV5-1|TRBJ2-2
TGCGCCAGCACACTAGCGCCAGACACCGGGGAGCTGTTTTTT
CASTLAPDTGELFF
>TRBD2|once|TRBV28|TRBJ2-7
TGTGCCAGCAGCTCTCCGGGACTAGGCTACGAGCAGTACTTC
CASSSPGLGYEQYF
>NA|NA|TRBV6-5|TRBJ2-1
TGTGCCGTGTCTCGGGACACCCCTGGGAATGAGCAGTTCTTC
CAVSRDTPGNEQFF
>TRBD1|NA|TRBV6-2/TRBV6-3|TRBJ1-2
TGTGCCAGCAGTTACGGTACAGGGGGCTATGGCTACACCTTC
CASSYGTGGYGYTF
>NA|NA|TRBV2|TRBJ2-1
TGTGCCAGCAGCCCACAGAGCTCCTACAATGAGCAGTTCTTC
CASSPQSSYNEQFF
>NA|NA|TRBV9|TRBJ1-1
TGTGCCAGCAGCGTGGGGCAGGGGAACACTGAAGCTTTCTTT
CASSVGQGNTEAFF
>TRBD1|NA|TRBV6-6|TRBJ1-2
TGTGCCAGCAGCCGCGACAGGGCAGGTGGCTACACCTTC
CASSRDRAGGYTF
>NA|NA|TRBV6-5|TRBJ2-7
TGTGCCAGCAGTTACGCGGGTCCGGGACATATCTACGAGCAGTACTTC
CASSYAGPGHIYEQYF
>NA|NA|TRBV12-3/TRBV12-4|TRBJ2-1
TGTGCCAGCAACCGGAATGAGCAGTTCTTC
CASNRNEQFF
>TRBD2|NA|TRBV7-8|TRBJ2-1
TGTGCCAGCAGCTATTTACTAGCGGGCAATGAGCAGTTCTTC
CASSYLLAGNEQFF
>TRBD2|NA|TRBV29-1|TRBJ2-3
TGCAGCGTTGCCGGGACTAGCGGGAGGGCCTCCACAGATACGCAGTATTTT
CSVAGTSGRASTDTQYF
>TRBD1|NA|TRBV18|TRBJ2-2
TGTGCCAGCTCACCGGGACAGGCAAACACCGGGGAGCTGTTTTTT
CASSPGQANTGELFF
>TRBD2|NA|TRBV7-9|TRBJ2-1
TGTGCCAGCTGGCAGGGGCGAGGCGGGGGGTACAATGAGCAGTTCTTC
CASWQGRGGGYNEQFF
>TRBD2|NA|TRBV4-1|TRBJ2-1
TGCGCCAGCAGCCAGTACGGACTAGCGGTAGAAAATGAGCAGTTCTTC
CASSQYGLAVENEQFF
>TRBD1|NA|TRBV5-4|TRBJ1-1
TGTGCCAGCAGCTTGGGTGCCGGGACAGGGTTTCTGAGTACTGAAGCTTTCTTT
CASSLGAGTGFLSTEAFF
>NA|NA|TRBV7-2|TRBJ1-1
TGTGCCAGCAGCTTAGTACAGAACACTGAAGCTTTCTTT
CASSLVQNTEAFF
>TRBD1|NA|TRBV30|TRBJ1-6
TGTGCCTGTTCAACAGGGGCCAATAATTCACCCCTCCACTTT
CACSTGANNSPLHF
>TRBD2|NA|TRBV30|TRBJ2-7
TGTGCCTGGAGCCCCGGGACTAGCGGCGAGCAGTACTTC
CAWSPGTSGEQYF
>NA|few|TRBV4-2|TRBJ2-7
TGTGCCAGCAGCCAAGGACACTACGAGCAGTACTTC
CASSQGHYEQYF
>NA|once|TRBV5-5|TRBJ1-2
TGTGCCAGCAGCTCGACCGAGGTCGGTGGCTACACCTTC
CASSSTEVGGYTF
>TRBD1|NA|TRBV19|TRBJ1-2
TGTGCCAGTCGGACAGGGGGAGGTGGCTACACCTTC
CASRTGGGGYTF
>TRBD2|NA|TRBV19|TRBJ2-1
TGTGCCAGTAGCGCTAGCGGGGGCCCCTACAATGAGCAGTTCTTC
CASSASGGPYNEQFF
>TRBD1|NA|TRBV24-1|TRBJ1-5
TGTGCCACCAGTGACACGGGACAGGGGGCCCATCAGCCCCAGCATTTT
CATSDTGQGAHQPQHF
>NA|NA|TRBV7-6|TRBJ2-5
TGTGCCAGCAGCCAGGACAGAGCCCGAGAGACCCAGTACTTC
CASSQDRARETQYF
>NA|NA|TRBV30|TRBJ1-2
TGTGCCTGGAGTGTACAGGGTTTGGATGGCTACACCTTC
CAWSVQGLDGYTF
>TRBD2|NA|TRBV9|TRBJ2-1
TGTGCCAGCAGCGTAGGACTAGCCCACAATGAGCAGTTCTTC
CASSVGLAHNEQFF
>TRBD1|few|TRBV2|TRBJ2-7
TGTGCCAGCAGTAACAGACAGGGGGGCTACGAGCAGTACTTC
CASSNRQGGYEQYF
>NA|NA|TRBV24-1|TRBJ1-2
TGTGCCACCAGTGTCGGGACTAACTATGGCTACACCTTC
CATSVGTNYGYTF
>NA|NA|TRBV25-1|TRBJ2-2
TGTGCCAGCAGTGAATCAGGGTGGCCCGGGGAGCTGTTTTTT
CASSESGWPGELFF
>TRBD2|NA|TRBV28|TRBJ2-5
TGTGCCAGCAGTTTAAGAGGGTCCGGGACTAGCGGACTGGGAGAGACCCAGTACTTC
CASSLRGSGTSGLGETQYF
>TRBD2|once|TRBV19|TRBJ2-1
TGTGCCAGTAGCCTAGAGCGGGGGGCTTTCGATGAGCAGTTCTTC
CASSLERGAFDEQFF